The clone carrying this TCR beta chain was counted ten times or more. Being one base from a much bigger clone, this may be a read error. The sample comes from a study of blood T cells in healthy people across ages. The CDR3 is made up of 12 amino acids. The germline gives CDR1 SGHTA, CDR2 FQGNSA. The V and J ends lost 5 bases and 11 bases respectively, with 15 bases between them. A second about 7 to 11 cycle PCR used barcoded and J-beta primers. TCRdb used MiXCR to reprocess the 5' RACE reads, holding one entry per CDR3 protein. The sample carries about a million distinct CDR3 sequences, around 48% recorded once.

The chain joins TRBV7-2 to TRBJ2-5; D perhaps matches TRBD1 (5 bases). The sample consisted of blood. The clonotype was recovered from a man aged 25-45 years in good health. The CDR3 sequence: CASSTGFNEQYF. The CDR3 DNA is TGTGCCAGCAGCACAGGCTTCAATGAGCAGTACTTC.